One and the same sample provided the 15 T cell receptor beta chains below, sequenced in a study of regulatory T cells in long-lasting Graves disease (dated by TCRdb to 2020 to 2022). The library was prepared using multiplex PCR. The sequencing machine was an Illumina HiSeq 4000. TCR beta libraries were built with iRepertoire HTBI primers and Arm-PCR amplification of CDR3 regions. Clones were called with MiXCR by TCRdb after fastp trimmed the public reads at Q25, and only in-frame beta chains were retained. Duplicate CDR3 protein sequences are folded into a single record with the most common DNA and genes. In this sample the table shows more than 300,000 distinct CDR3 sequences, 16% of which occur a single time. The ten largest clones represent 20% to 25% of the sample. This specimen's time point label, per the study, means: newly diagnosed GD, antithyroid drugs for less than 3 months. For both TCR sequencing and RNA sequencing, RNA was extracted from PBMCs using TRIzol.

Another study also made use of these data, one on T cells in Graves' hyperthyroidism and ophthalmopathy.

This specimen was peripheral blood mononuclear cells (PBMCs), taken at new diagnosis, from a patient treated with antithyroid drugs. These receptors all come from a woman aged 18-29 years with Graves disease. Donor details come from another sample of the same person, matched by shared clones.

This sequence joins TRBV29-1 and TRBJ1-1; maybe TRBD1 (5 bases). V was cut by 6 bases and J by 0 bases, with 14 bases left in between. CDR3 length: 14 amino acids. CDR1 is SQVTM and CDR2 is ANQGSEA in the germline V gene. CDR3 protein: CSVLLGGMNTEAFF. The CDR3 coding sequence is TGCAGCGTCTTACTCGGGGGAATGAACACTGAAGCTTTCTTT.

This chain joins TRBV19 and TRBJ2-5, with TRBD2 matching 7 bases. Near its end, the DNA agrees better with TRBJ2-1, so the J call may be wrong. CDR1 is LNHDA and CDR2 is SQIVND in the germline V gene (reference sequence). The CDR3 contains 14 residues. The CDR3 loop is CASSISAGDNEQFF. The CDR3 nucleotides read TGTGCCAGTAGTATAAGTGCGGGAGACAATGAGCAGTTCTTC.

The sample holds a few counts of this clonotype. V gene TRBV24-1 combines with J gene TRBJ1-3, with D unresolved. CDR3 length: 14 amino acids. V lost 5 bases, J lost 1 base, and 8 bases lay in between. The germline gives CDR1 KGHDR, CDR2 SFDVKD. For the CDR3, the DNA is TGTGCCACCAGTGCGGGTTATTCTGGAAACACCATATATTTT. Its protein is CATSAGYSGNTIYF.

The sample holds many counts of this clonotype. The DNA of the CDR3 is TGTGCCAGCAGTTCTAGCGGGGGCGCTCCCCTCGAGCAGTACTTC. The encoded protein is CASSSSGGAPLEQYF. The V gene is TRBV6-5, the J gene TRBJ2-7, with 10 bases lining up with TRBD2. In germline, CDR1 is MNHEY, CDR2 SVGAGI. The junction had 9 bases not matched to a gene; V was cut back by 4 bases and J by 6 bases. This CDR3 is built from 15 residues.

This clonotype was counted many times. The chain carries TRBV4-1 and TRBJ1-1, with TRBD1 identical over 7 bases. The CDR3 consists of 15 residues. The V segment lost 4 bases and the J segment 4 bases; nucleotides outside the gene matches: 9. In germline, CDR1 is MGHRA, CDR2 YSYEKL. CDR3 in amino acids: CASSRIGGVGTEAFF. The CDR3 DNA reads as TGCGCCAGCAGCCGTATAGGGGGCGTTGGCACTGAAGCTTTCTTT.

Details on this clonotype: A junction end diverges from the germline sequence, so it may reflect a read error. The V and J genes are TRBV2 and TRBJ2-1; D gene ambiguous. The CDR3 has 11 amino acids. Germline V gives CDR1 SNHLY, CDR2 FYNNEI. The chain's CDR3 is CACRSVGEQFF. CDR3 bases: TGTGCCTGCAGGTCCGTTGGTGAGCAGTTCTTC.

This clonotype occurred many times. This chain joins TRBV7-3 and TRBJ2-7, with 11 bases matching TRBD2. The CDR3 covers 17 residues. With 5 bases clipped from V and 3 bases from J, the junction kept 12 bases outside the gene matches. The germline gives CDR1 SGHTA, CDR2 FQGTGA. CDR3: CASSLPRLAGFFYEQYF. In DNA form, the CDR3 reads TGTGCCAGCAGCCTACCCAGACTAGCGGGGTTTTTCTACGAGCAGTACTTC.

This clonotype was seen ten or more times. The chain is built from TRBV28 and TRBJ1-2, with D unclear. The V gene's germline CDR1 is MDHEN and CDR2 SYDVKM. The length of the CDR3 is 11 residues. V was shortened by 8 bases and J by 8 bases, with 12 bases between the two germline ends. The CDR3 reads CASQDTRGYTF. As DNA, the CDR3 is TGTGCCAGCCAGGATACTAGGGGCTACACCTTC.

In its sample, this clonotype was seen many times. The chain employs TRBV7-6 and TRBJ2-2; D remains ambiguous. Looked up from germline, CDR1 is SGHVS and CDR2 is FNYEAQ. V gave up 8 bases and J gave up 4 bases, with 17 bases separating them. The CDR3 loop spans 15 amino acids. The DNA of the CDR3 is TGTGCCAGCCGGGTGTTGGACGAGCTCACCGGGGAGCTGTTTTTT. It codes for CASRVLDELTGELFF.

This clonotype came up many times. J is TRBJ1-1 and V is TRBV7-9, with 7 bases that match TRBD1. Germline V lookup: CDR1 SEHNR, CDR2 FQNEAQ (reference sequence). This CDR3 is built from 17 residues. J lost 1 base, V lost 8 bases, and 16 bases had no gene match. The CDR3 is CASRGGTNRGQNTEAFF. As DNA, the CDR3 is TGTGCCAGCCGCGGGGGGACAAACAGGGGCCAGAACACTGAAGCTTTCTTT.

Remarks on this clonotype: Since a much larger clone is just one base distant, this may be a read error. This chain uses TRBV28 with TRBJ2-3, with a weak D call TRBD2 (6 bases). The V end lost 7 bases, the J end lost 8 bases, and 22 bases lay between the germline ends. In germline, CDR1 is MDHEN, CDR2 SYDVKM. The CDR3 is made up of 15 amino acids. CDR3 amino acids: CASMAGRGVGVTQYF. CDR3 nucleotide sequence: TGTGCCAGCATGGCGGGAAGGGGAGTAGGCGTTACGCAGTATTTT.

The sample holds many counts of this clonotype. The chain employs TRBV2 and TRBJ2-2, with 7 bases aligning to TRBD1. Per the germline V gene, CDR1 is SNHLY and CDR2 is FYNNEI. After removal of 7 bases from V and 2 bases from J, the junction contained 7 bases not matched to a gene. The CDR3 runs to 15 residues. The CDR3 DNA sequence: TGTGCCAGCACCCGAGACAGGGTAAACACCGGGGAGCTGTTTTTT. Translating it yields CASTRDRVNTGELFF.

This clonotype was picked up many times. The CDR3 nucleotides are TGTGCCAGCAGCACACAGGGGGCGTCAGGTGAAAAACTGTTTTTT. This encodes CASSTQGASGEKLFF. The V gene is TRBV7-9, the J gene TRBJ1-4, with 9 bases fitting TRBD1. The V and J ends lost 5 bases and 7 bases, in that order; junction bases with no gene match: 8. Per germline, CDR1 SEHNR and CDR2 FQNEAQ (reference sequence). This CDR3 comprises 15 residues.

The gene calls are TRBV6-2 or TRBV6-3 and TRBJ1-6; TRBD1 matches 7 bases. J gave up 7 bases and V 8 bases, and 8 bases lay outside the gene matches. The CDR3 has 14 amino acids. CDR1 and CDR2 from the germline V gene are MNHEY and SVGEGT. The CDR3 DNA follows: TGTGCCAGCCGAGTGGACAGGAGGAATTCACCCCTCCACTTT. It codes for CASRVDRRNSPLHF.

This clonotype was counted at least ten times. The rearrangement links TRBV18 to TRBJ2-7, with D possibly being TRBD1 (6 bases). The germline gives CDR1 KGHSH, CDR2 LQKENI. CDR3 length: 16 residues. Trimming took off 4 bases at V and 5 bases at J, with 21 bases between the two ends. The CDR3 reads CASSRTKDRSFDEQYF. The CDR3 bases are TGTGCCAGCTCACGTACGAAGGACAGAAGTTTCGACGAGCAGTACTTC.